This TCR beta chain was recovered during a study of cytomegalovirus exposure and HLA in healthy donors. The PCR contained 60 Vbeta and 13 Jbeta primers. The method was immunoSEQ multiplex PCR; TCRdb's version includes in-frame clones alone and lacks a portion of them. The repertoire consists of 210,000 or so clones, with approximately 80% occurring once and the leading ten covering roughly a sixth. This clone was counted ten times or more. The sequenced material came from PBMCs. The receptor was isolated from a man aged 40-49 years in good health and CMV-seronegative.

The CDR3 region has the DNA TGTGCCAGCAGACAGGGTTCACCCCTCCACTTT. This encodes CASRQGSPLHF. The chain recombines TRBV2 with TRBJ1-6; the D gene is possibly TRBD1 (6 bases). Trimming pared 6 bases from V and 9 bases from J, leaving 6 bases between. CDR3 length: 11 amino acids. Per germline, CDR1 SNHLY and CDR2 FYNNEI.